What follows are 6 T cell receptor beta chains derived from one specimen sequenced in a study of early T cells in non-severe SARS-CoV-2 infection. TCRdb ran MiXCR on the 5' RACE reads and lists one entry per CDR3 protein. This table has over 80,000 distinct CDR3 sequences, more than 13% appearing once. Input material: whole blood. Receptors originate from an adult who was a healthcare worker with PCR-confirmed SARS-CoV-2 infection or an uninfected control (not recorded which).

This clonotype was counted a few times. The V gene is TRBV28, the J gene TRBJ2-6; the D gene is possibly TRBD1 (5 bases). The CDR3 has 16 residues. Germline CDR1 MDHEN, CDR2 SYDVKM. The germline V and J ends were trimmed by 4 bases and 4 bases, with 14 bases remaining between them. CDR3 nucleotides: TGTGCCAGCAGTTCCCCCGCCAGGGCCGGGGCCAACGTCCTGACTTTC. This codes for CASSSPARAGANVLTF. Full variable domain (remainder filled in from reference TRBV28 and TRBJ2-6): DVKVTQSSRYLVKRTGEKVFLECVQDMDHENMFWYRQDPGLGLRLIYFSYDVKMKEKGDIPEGYSVSREKKERFSLILESASTNQTSMYLCASSSPARAGANVLTFGAGSRLTVL.

This clonotype was recorded at least ten times. V usage is TRBV4-1 and J usage is TRBJ2-1; D possibly corresponds to TRBD1 (6 bases). Germline values: CDR1 MGHRA, CDR2 YSYEKL. The CDR3 has 12 amino acids. The ends were cut back, 5 bases at V and 4 bases at J, with 6 bases in the middle. The CDR3 bases are TGCGCCAGCAGCGACAGGTACAATGAGCAGTTCTTC. As protein: CASSDRYNEQFF.

This clonotype was seen a few times. The CDR3 region is CASSAGPSGPDTQYF. The CDR3 coding sequence is TGTGCCAGCAGCGCGGGGCCTTCAGGACCCGATACGCAGTATTTT. This chain joins TRBV9 and TRBJ2-3, with D perhaps assigned TRBD1 or TRBD2 (5 bases each). CDR1 is SGDLS, CDR2 YYNGEE, per germline. V dropped 3 bases and J dropped 6 bases, with 17 bases sitting between them. The CDR3 length is 15 residues. Looking up the rest from reference TRBV9 and TRBJ2-3 gives the full variable domain: DSGVTQTPKHLITATGQRVTLRCSPRSGDLSVYWYQQSLDQGLQFLIQYYNGEERAKGNILERFSAQQFPDLHSELNLSSLELGDSALYFCASSAGPSGPDTQYFGPGTRLTVL.

By share of the sample, this clonotype is medium-sized. V is TRBV27 and J is TRBJ2-7; D uncertain. From germline, CDR1 is MNHEY and CDR2 SMNVEV (reference sequence). This CDR3 has 13 amino acids. Between the trimmed V and J ends, which lost 3 bases and 4 bases, there was a span of 10 bases. The CDR3 DNA is TGTGCCAGCAGTTTCAGCGCTGGGTACGAGCAGTACTTC. As protein: CASSFSAGYEQYF.

The rearrangement uses TRBV4-2 and TRBJ2-7; TRBD2 agrees at 7 bases. The germline V gene encodes CDR1 LGHNA and CDR2 YNFKEQ. The CDR3 contains 18 residues. V trimming: 0 bases; J trimming: 2 bases; junction bases outside the gene matches: 13. Written as DNA, the CDR3 is TGTGCCAGCAGCCAAGATCCTCTGGCTAGCGGCCTTACCTACGAGCAGTACTTC. Its protein is CASSQDPLASGLTYEQYF.

This clonotype occurred a few times. The J gene is TRBJ1-1, the V gene TRBV2; the D is unclear. The V end lost 3 bases, the J end lost 13 bases, and 24 bases lay between the germline ends. This CDR3 is 15 amino acids long. Germline lookup yields CDR1 SNHLY and CDR2 FYNNEI. In DNA form, the CDR3 reads TGTGCCAGCAGTGAGGCAGATGTCGGTGGTAGTTCGGGTTTCTTT. As protein: CASSEADVGGSSGFF. The whole variable domain, filled in from reference TRBV2 and TRBJ1-1, reads EPEVTQTPSHQVTQMGQEVILRCVPISNHLYFYWYRQILGQKVEFLVSFYNNEISEKSEIFDDQFSVERPDGSNFTLKIRSTKLEDSAMYFCASSEADVGGSSGFFGQGTRLTVV.